The 18 T cell receptor beta chains below come from one sample, sequenced in a study of blood T cell repertoires in COVID-19. Sequenced by immunoSEQ multiplex PCR; TCRdb stores in-frame clones only, minus some. The data contain about 210,000 clones, around 90% of them singletons. Sequenced: peripheral blood. The receptors stem from a man aged 60 to 69 with acute or convalescent COVID-19.

The rearrangement uses TRBV5-1 and TRBJ1-5; D gene uncertain. The CDR3 runs 13 residues. The germline V gene encodes CDR1 SGHRS and CDR2 YFSETQ. V shed 7 bases and J shed 2 bases, with 10 bases lying between them. The CDR3, as DNA: TGCGCCAGCCCACCAGAGGGCAATCAGCCCCAGCATTTT. Its translation: CASPPEGNQPQHF.

The chain carries TRBV2 and TRBJ1-2; TRBD1 agrees at 10 bases. This CDR3 is 18 amino acids long. Germline trimming cut 3 bases from V and 6 bases from J; bases unmatched to any gene: 16. Germline CDR1 and CDR2: SNHLY and FYNNEI. The CDR3 here is CASSDLLSGTGENHGYTF. CDR3 nucleotide sequence: TGTGCCAGCAGTGATTTATTATCGGGGACAGGGGAGAATCATGGCTACACCTTC.

This clone was observed a single time. The chain joins TRBV3-1 (or the pseudogene TRBV3-2) to TRBJ1-2; tentative D call: TRBD1 (5 bases). Germline CDR1 reads LGHDT; CDR2 reads YNNKEL (reference sequence). The CDR3 length is 13 residues. The ends were cut back, 0 bases at V and 8 bases at J, with 10 bases in the middle. Written as DNA, the CDR3 is TGTGCCAGCAGCCAAGACAGGGCGGTCGGCTACACCTTC. It encodes CASSQDRAVGYTF.

This chain connects TRBV13 to TRBJ2-5, with TRBD1 matching 10 bases. J was trimmed by 4 bases and V by 5 bases; bases with no gene match: 10. The CDR3 is 16 residues long. Germline CDR1 is PRHDT and CDR2 is FYEKMQ (reference sequence). The CDR3 reads CASSETGTGDGETQYF. The CDR3 DNA is TGTGCCAGCAGCGAAACCGGGACAGGGGACGGAGAGACCCAGTACTTC. Supplemented by reference TRBV13 and TRBJ2-5, the full variable domain reads AAGVIQSPRHLIKEKRETATLKCYPIPRHDTVYWYQQGPGQDPQFLISFYEKMQSDKGSIPDRFSAQQFSDYHSELNMSSLELGDSALYFCASSETGTGDGETQYFGPGTRLLVL.

This clone was seen just once. The chain joins TRBV12-3 or TRBV12-4 to TRBJ2-1; perhaps TRBD1 as D (5 bases). Trimming removed 3 bases at V and 9 bases at J, with 9 bases between. This CDR3 is 12 amino acids long. As DNA, the CDR3 is TGTGCCAGCAGTTTTTCAGGGCTTGAGCAGTTCTTC. Its protein is CASSFSGLEQFF.

The CDR3 DNA reads TGTGCCAGCAGCCTACCGGCTCGGCTAGCGATCGGAGTGCAGACCCAGTACTTC. Protein sequence: CASSLPARLAIGVQTQYF. This sequence joins TRBV5-6 and TRBJ2-5, with D possibly being TRBD2 (6 bases). The germline CDR1 and CDR2 sequences are SGHDT and YYEEEE. The V end lost 4 bases, the J end lost 6 bases, and 28 bases lay between the germline ends. The CDR3 length is 18 residues.

The chain couples TRBV9 to TRBJ2-3, with TRBD2 matching 8 bases. V shed 0 bases, J shed 5 bases, and the junction held 5 bases outside the gene matches. CDR3 length equals 15 residues. Germline CDR1 SGDLS, CDR2 YYNGEE. In DNA form, the CDR3 reads TGTGCCAGCAGCGTAGCGGGGGGGCCCCGAGATACGCAGTATTTT. It translates to CASSVAGGPRDTQYF.

The chain has TRBV24-1 and TRBJ2-1, with TRBD1 matching over 7 bases. CDR1 is KGHDR and CDR2 is SFDVKD in the germline V gene. The CDR3 is 15 residues long. After removal of 3 bases from V and 3 bases from J, the junction contained 4 bases not matched to a gene. The CDR3 DNA reads TGTGCCACCAGTGATATACGGACAGGCTACAATGAGCAGTTCTTC. Translation gives CATSDIRTGYNEQFF.

This rearrangement joins TRBV6-2 or TRBV6-3 to TRBJ2-7, with TRBD1 identical over 7 bases. Trimming cost V 5 bases and J 0 bases; bases outside gene matches: 10. The CDR3 consists of 16 residues. Germline V gene lookup returns CDR1 MNHEY and CDR2 SVGEGT. As DNA, the CDR3 is TGTGCCAGCAGTCCACCGGGACAGCAGATCTCCTACGAGCAGTACTTC. Amino acids: CASSPPGQQISYEQYF.

The table lists this clone with a few counts. This chain joins TRBV4-3 and TRBJ2-4; 8 bases map to TRBD2. This CDR3 has 16 residues. V gave up 4 bases and J gave up 2 bases; unmatched junction bases: 7. Germline CDR1 is LGHNA and CDR2 is YSLEER. The chain's CDR3 is CASSPGGGISKNIQYF. The CDR3 DNA reads TGCGCCAGCAGCCCCGGGGGGGGGATTTCCAAAAACATTCAGTACTTC.

The genes are TRBV9 and TRBJ1-6; TRBD1 is a possible D gene (5 bases). The CDR3 length is 15 residues. Germline V gene lookup returns CDR1 SGDLS and CDR2 YYNGEE. V lost 2 bases to trimming and J lost 2 bases, with 8 bases between them. CDR3 nucleotides: TGTGCCAGCAGCGTCGGGGGAACCTATAATTCACCCCTCCACTTT. It yields the protein CASSVGGTYNSPLHF.

On this clone itself: Other DNA variants within this sample encode the same CDR3. V gene TRBV19 combines with J gene TRBJ1-5; 10 bases map to TRBD1. This CDR3 comprises 15 residues. The V and J ends lost 4 bases and 2 bases, in that order; junction bases with no gene match: 2. Germline V gene data show CDR1 as LNHDA and CDR2 as SQIVND (reference sequence). The CDR3 is CASSRTGGGNQPQHF. The CDR3, as DNA: TGTGCCAGTAGTAGGACAGGGGGTGGCAATCAGCCCCAGCATTTT. Filled out from reference TRBV19 and TRBJ1-5, the complete variable domain reads DGGITQSPKYLFRKEGQNVTLSCEQNLNHDAMYWYRQDPGQGLRLIYYSQIVNDFQKGDIAEGYSVSREKKESFPLTVTSAQKNPTAFYLCASSRTGGGNQPQHFGDGTRLSIL.

The DNA of the CDR3 is TGTGCCAGCTCACCCGGCCCCTGGGGGGAGGCAGTCAATCAGCCCCAGCATTTT. This encodes CASSPGPWGEAVNQPQHF. The chain joins TRBV18 to TRBJ1-5, with D possibly being TRBD1 (5 bases). V gave up 3 bases and J gave up 3 bases, with 21 bases separating them. Germline V gene lookup returns CDR1 KGHSH and CDR2 LQKENI. This CDR3 contains 18 residues.

This sequence joins TRBV5-1 and TRBJ2-3, with 9 bases matching TRBD1. Germline V gene sequence: CDR1 SGHRS, CDR2 YFSETQ. With V trimmed by 3 bases and J by 4 bases, 18 bases remained unmatched. This CDR3 comprises 19 residues. The CDR3 region has the DNA TGCGCCAGCAGCTCGCCAGTGCGAACAGGGGGCCCCTCGGCAGATACGCAGTATTTT. Amino acids: CASSSPVRTGGPSADTQYF.

The chain joins TRBV20-1 to TRBJ2-2, with no clear D. V lost 3 bases and J lost 2, with 10 bases in between. The V gene's germline CDR1 is DFQATT and CDR2 SNEGSKA (reference sequence). The CDR3 consists of 14 residues. The CDR3 nucleotides read TGCAGTGCTAGTGGCCCAGGAAACACCGGGGAGCTGTTTTTT. This encodes CSASGPGNTGELFF.

The chain joins TRBV2 to TRBJ1-4; 7 bases are shared with TRBD1. The CDR3 length is 15 residues. Trimming at V came to 11 bases and at J to 4 bases, leaving 13 bases not matched to a gene. Looked up from germline, CDR1 is SNHLY and CDR2 is FYNNEI. CDR3 coding DNA: TGTGCCTCCACCGGTCCAGGGGGTTATAATGAAAAACTGTTTTTT. Its protein is CASTGPGGYNEKLFF.

The rearrangement links TRBV7-9 to TRBJ1-5, with D possibly TRBD1 on 6 matching bases. The CDR3 runs to 14 residues. The V and J ends lost 5 bases and 1 base respectively, with 9 bases between them. Germline CDR1 reads SEHNR; CDR2 reads FQNEAQ (reference sequence). CDR3 sequence reads: CASSSDRSNQPQHF. DNA of the CDR3: TGTGCCAGCAGCAGCGACAGGAGCAATCAGCCCCAGCATTTT.

The chain joins TRBV4-3 to TRBJ1-3; tentative D call: TRBD1 (6 bases). Trimming cost V 1 base and J 1 base, with 11 bases left between them. The V gene's germline CDR1 is LGHNA and CDR2 YSLEER. The CDR3 consists of 16 residues. CDR3 coding DNA: TGCGCCAGCAGCCAAGGACAGGACCAGTCTGGAAACACCATATATTTT. Residues: CASSQGQDQSGNTIYF.